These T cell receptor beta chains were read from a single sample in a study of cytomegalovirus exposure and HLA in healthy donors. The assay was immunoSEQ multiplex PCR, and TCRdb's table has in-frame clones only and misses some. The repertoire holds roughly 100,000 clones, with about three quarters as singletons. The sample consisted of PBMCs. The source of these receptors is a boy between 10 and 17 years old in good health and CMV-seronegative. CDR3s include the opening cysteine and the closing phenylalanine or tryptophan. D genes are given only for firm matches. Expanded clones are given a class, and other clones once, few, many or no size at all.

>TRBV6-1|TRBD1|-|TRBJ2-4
TGTGTCATTAAGAGCCGGGACAGGGGGAACATTCAGTACTTC
CVIKSRDRGNIQYF
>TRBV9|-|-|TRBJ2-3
TGTGCCAGCAGCGAGGGGGACACAGATACGCAGTATTTT
CASSEGDTDTQYF
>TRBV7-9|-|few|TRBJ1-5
TGTGCCAGCAGCCTCGGCGGGGGAAATCAGCCCCAGCATTTT
CASSLGGGNQPQHF
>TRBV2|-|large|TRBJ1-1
TGTGCCAGCAACGTCCGGGGCACTGAAGCTTTCTTT
CASNVRGTEAFF
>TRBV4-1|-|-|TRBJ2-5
TGCGCCAGCAGCCCCCCAGGCCGGACTAACGGGACCCAGTACTTC
CASSPPGRTNGTQYF
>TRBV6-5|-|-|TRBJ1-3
TGTGCCAGCAGTTACTCGGAGACGAACACCATATATTTT
CASSYSETNTIYF
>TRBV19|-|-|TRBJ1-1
TGTGCCAGTAGTATAGGGTCGGGACTGTTCACTGAAGCTTTCTTT
CASSIGSGLFTEAFF
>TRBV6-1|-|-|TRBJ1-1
TGTGCCAGCAGTGATATACTGTCGATGAACACTGAAGCTTTCTTT
CASSDILSMNTEAFF
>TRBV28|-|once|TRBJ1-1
TGTGCCAGCAGTTCACTCGGGCGGGCCGGCACTGAAGCTTTCTTT
CASSSLGRAGTEAFF
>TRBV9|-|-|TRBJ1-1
TGTGCCAGCAGCGTAGAAGATTCTGTCGGGGTGAACACTGAAGCTTTCTTT
CASSVEDSVGVNTEAFF
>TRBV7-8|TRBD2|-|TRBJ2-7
TGTGCCAGCAGCTTCGGACTAGCGGGGGGGCCGGTCGAGCAGTACTTC
CASSFGLAGGPVEQYF
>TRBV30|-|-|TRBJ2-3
TGTGCCTGGAGTTGGGGGCGCGGCACAGATACGCAGTATTTT
CAWSWGRGTDTQYF
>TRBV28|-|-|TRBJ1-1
TGTGCCAGCAGTATCCCCTGGACAGTTGAAGCTTTCTTT
CASSIPWTVEAFF
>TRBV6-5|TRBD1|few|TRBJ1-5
TGTGCCAGCAGCGTCGGACAGGGCAATCAGCCCCAGCATTTT
CASSVGQGNQPQHF
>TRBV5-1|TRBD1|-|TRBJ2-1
TGCGCCAGCAGCTTCGGGGACAGGGTGGCAAATGAGCAGTTCTTC
CASSFGDRVANEQFF
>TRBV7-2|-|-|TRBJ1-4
TGTGCCAGCAGCTTAAGTGGGGAGGCTAATGAAAAACTGTTTTTT
CASSLSGEANEKLFF
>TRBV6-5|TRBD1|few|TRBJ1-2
TGTGCCAGCAGTCGGACAGGCCCCTTGCATGGCTACACCTTC
CASSRTGPLHGYTF
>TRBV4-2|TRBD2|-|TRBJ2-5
TGTGCCAGCAGCCAAGCCCAGACTAGCGGGTGGGGAAGGCAAGAGACCCAGTACTTC
CASSQAQTSGWGRQETQYF
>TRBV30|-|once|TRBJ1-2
TGTGCCTGGAGTGTTCACCCAACAGTGAACTATGGCTACACCTTC
CAWSVHPTVNYGYTF
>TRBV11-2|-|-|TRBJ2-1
TGTGCCAGCAATGGGGGGTACAATGAGCAGTTCTTC
CASNGGYNEQFF
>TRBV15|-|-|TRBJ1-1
TGTGCCACCAGCAGAGGAAGGAACAGGGTGAACACTGAAGCTTTCTTT
CATSRGRNRVNTEAFF
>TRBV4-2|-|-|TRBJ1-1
TGTGCCAGCAGCCCAATGGGACACCTCCAGAACACTGAAGCTTTCTTT
CASSPMGHLQNTEAFF
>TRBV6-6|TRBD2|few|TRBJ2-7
TGTGCCAGCAGTTACCCCGGGACTATCGGAGAGCAGTACTTC
CASSYPGTIGEQYF
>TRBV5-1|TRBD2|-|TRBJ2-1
TGCGCCAGCAGCTTGGTGGCGGGGGGGCCCTCGGATGAGCAGTTCTTC
CASSLVAGGPSDEQFF
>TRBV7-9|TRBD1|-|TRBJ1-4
TGTGCCAGCAGCTTAGCCCCTAGCAGGGGGCAAGAAAAACTGTTTTTT
CASSLAPSRGQEKLFF
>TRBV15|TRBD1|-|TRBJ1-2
TGTGCCACCAGCAAAGGACAGGGGGTGAACTATGGCTACACCTTC
CATSKGQGVNYGYTF
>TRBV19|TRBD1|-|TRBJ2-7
TGTGCCAGTAGTATCAGGGGGTCGAGTGAGCAGTACTTC
CASSIRGSSEQYF
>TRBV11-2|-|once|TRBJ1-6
TGTGCCAGCAGCCCCCCTCTTTCACCCCTCCACTTT
CASSPPLSPLHF
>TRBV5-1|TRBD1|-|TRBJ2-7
TGCGCCAGCAGCCGGCCGGACAGGGACTACGAGCAGTACTTC
CASSRPDRDYEQYF
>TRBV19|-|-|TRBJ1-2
TGTGCCAGTAGTATAGAGCTAAGGGGCGGGAGCTACACCTTC
CASSIELRGGSYTF
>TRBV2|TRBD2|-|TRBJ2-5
TGTGCCAGCAGCCCCCGGGGGACTAAATCCGAGACCCAGTACTTC
CASSPRGTKSETQYF
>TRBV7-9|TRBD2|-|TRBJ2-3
TGTGCCAGCAGCCCTCCTCTCAGACTAGCGGGAGTTGGGAGGCAGTATTTT
CASSPPLRLAGVGRQYF
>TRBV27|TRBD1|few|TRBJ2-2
TGTGCCAGCTCGGGACAGTTGAACACCGGGGAGCTGTTTTTT
CASSGQLNTGELFF
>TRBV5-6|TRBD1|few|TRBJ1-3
TGTGCCAGCAGCTTGACAGGGGAACCCTCTGGAAACACCATATATTTT
CASSLTGEPSGNTIYF
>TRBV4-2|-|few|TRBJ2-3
TGTGCCAGCAGCCAGATCCATCTAGCGAGAACAGATACGCAGTATTTT
CASSQIHLARTDTQYF
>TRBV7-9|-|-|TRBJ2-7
TGTGCCAGCAGTTCTAGCCTTTCGTGGGAGGACGAGCAGTACTTC
CASSSSLSWEDEQYF
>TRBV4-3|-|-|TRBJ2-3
TGCGCCAGCAGCCAATACCTCCCCGGCCGGGACTTCCCGTATTTT
CASSQYLPGRDFPYF
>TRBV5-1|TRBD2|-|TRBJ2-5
TGCGCCAGCAGCTTGCTTCCTAGCGGGGGGGAAGAGACCCAGTACTTC
CASSLLPSGGEETQYF
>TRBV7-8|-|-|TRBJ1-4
TGTGCCAGCAGCTTAATTTTGGGAGAATTCGTGACAACTAATGAAAAACTGTTTTTT
CASSLILGEFVTTNEKLFF
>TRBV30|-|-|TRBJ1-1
TGTGCCTGGGGGTTGGGAGGACTCGACACTGAAGCTTTCTTT
CAWGLGGLDTEAFF